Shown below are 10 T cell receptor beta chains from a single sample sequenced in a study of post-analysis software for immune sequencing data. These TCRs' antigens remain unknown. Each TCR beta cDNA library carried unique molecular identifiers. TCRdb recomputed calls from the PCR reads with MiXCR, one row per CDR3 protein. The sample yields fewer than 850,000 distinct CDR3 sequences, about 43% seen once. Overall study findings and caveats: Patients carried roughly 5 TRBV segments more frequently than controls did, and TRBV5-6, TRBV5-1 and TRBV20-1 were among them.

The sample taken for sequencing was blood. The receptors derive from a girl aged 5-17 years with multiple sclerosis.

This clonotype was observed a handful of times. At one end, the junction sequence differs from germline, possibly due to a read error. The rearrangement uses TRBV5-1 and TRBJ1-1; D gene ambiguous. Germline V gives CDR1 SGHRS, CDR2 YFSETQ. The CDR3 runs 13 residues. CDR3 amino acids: CASSLVVNTEAFF. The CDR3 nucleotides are TGTGCCAGCAGCTTAGTTGTGAACACTGAAGCTTTCTTT.

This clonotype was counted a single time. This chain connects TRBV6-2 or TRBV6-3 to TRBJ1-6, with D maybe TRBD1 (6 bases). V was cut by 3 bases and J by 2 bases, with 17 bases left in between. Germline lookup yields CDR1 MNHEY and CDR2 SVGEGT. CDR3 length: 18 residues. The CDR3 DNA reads TGTGCCAGCAGTTATCCGAGGACAGCAGAAGCCTATAATTCACCCCTCCACTTT. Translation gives CASSYPRTAEAYNSPLHF.

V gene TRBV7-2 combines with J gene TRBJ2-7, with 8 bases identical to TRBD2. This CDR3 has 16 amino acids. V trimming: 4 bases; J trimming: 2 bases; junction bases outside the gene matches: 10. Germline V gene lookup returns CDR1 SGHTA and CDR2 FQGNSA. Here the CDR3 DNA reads TGTGCCAGCAGCTCCCTCGCTAGCGGGCCTCCCTACGAGCAGTACTTC. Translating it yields CASSSLASGPPYEQYF. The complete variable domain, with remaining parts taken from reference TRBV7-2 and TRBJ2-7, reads GAGVSQSPSNKVTEKGKDVELRCDPISGHTALYWYRQSLGQGLEFLIYFQGNSAPDKSGLPSDRFSAERTGGSVSTLTIQRTQQEDSAVYLCASSSLASGPPYEQYFGPGTRLTVT.

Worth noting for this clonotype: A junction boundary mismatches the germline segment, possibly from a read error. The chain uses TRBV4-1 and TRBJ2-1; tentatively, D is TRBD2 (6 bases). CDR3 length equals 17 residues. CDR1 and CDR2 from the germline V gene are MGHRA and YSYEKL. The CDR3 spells CVSSQDLLTSSRNEQFF. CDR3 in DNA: TGCGTCAGCAGCCAAGACTTGCTTACTAGCTCTCGCAATGAGCAGTTCTTC.

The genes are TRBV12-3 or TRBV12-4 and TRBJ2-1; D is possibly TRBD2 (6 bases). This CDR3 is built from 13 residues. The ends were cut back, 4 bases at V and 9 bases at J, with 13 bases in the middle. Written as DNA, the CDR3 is TGTGCCAGCAGTTCCGGGAGTACCGTTGAGCAGTTCTTC. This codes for CASSSGSTVEQFF.

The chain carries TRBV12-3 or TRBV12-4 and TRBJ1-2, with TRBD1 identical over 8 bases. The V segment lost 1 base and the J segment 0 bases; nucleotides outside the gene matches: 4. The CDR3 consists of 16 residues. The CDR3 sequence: CASSLGQGPTNYGYTF. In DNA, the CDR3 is TGTGCCAGCAGTTTAGGACAGGGGCCAACTAACTATGGCTACACCTTC.

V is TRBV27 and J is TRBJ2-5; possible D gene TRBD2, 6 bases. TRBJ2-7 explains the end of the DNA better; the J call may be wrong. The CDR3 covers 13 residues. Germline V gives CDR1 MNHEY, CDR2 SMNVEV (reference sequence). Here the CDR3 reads CASSLTFGGEQYF. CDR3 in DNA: TGTGCCAGCAGTTTAACCTTCGGGGGCGAGCAGTACTTC.

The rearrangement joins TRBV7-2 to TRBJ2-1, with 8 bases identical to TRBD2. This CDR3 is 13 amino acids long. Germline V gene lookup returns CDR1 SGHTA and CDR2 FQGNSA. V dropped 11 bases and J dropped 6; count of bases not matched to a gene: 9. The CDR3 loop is CAESGRGANEQFF. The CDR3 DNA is TGTGCCGAAAGCGGGAGAGGGGCCAATGAGCAGTTCTTC.

The CDR3 protein is CASSENPGTGRDEQYF. The DNA of the CDR3 is TGTGCCAGCAGTGAAAATCCCGGGACGGGGAGGGACGAGCAGTACTTC. V usage is TRBV6-1 and J usage is TRBJ2-7, with 7 bases identical to TRBD2. With V trimmed by 2 bases and J by 5 bases, 12 bases remained unmatched. Germline-derived CDR1 and CDR2 are MNHNS and SASEGT. The CDR3 is 16 amino acids.

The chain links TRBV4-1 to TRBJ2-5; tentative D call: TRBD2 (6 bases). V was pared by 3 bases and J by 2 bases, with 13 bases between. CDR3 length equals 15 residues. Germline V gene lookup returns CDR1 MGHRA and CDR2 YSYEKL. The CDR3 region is CASSQGLASQETQYF. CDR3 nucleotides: TGCGCCAGCAGCCAGGGGCTAGCGTCACAAGAGACCCAGTACTTC.